This record concerns one TCR beta chain sequence. A second PCR of 7 to 11 cycles used a sample-barcoded 5' primer and a J-beta primer mix. No fewer than 3 million CDR3-containing paired-end reads came from each sample. From the 5' RACE reads, TCRdb called clonotypes with MiXCR, one entry per CDR3 protein. The sample lists 1.5 million to 2 million distinct CDR3 sequences; approximately 50% were seen once. Every donor provided 9.5 to 10 milliliters of peripheral blood. This specimen belongs to a study of blood T cells in healthy people across ages. Study overall: In model experiments, template switching was able to capture about one barcoded beta molecule for every two T cells that were present.

This CDR3 has 15 residues. V lost 5 bases and J lost 2, with 16 bases in between. Germline loops: CDR1 SGHTA, CDR2 FQGNSA. V and J are TRBV7-2 and TRBJ2-7, with D unclear. The TCR was taken from a woman aged 40 to 49 in good health. The sequenced sample consisted of blood. The DNA of the CDR3 is TGTGCCAGCAGCAGGTCCAGCCCCACAACCTACGAGCAGTACTTC. It translates to CASSRSSPTTYEQYF.